The 26 T cell receptor beta chains given below trace back to one sample, sequenced in a study of blood T cell repertoires in COVID-19. Data came from immunoSEQ multiplex PCR; TCRdb stores just in-frame clones and leaves some out. This sample has 300,000 to 400,000 clones, with 87% found just once. Input material: peripheral blood. These receptors came from a woman aged 45 to 65 with COVID-19, enrolled during active disease.

This chain connects TRBV7-3 to TRBJ1-1, with 7 bases aligning to TRBD1. CDR3 length: 14 amino acids. After removal of 3 bases from V and 3 bases from J, the junction contained 4 bases not matched to a gene. Germline lookup yields CDR1 SGHTA and CDR2 FQGTGA. The CDR3 is CASSLTGFYTEAFF. CDR3 in DNA: TGTGCCAGCAGCTTGACAGGGTTTTACACTGAAGCTTTCTTT. The complete variable domain, with remaining parts taken from reference TRBV7-3 and TRBJ1-1, reads GAGVSQTPSNKVTEKGKYVELRCDPISGHTALYWYRQSLGQGPEFLIYFQGTGAADDSGLPNDRFFAVRPEGSVSTLKIQRTERGDSAVYLCASSLTGFYTEAFFGQGTRLTVV.

This chain connects TRBV9 to TRBJ1-2; 10 nucleotides match TRBD1. Germline values: CDR1 SGDLS, CDR2 YYNGEE. Trimming removed 3 bases from V and 1 base from J; junction bases left unmatched: 12. CDR3 length: 18 amino acids. The CDR3 sequence is CASSAGKDRGTLNYGYTF. In DNA form, the CDR3 reads TGTGCCAGCAGCGCGGGGAAGGACAGGGGGACTCTTAACTATGGCTACACCTTC. Full variable domain (rest looked up from reference TRBV9 and TRBJ1-2): DSGVTQTPKHLITATGQRVTLRCSPRSGDLSVYWYQQSLDQGLQFLIQYYNGEERAKGNILERFSAQQFPDLHSELNLSSLELGDSALYFCASSAGKDRGTLNYGYTFGSGTRLTVV.

V gene TRBV5-6 combines with J gene TRBJ1-1; tentatively, D is TRBD1 (6 bases). The CDR3 contains 17 residues. The V end was cut by 3 bases, the J end by 8 bases, with 26 bases between. CDR1 and CDR2 from the germline V gene are SGHDT and YYEEEE. For the CDR3, the DNA is TGTGCCAGCAGCTCCAGAATCTTACAGGGACTAACGCGAGAAGCTTTCTTT. Translated: CASSSRILQGLTREAFF.

V is TRBV12-3 or TRBV12-4 and J is TRBJ1-1, with D possibly matching TRBD1 (5 bases). The CDR3 covers 13 residues. V lost 4 bases, J lost 5 bases, and 11 bases lay in between. CDR3 coding DNA: TGTGCCAGCAGTTCTGTCGGGGGGACTGAAGCTTTCTTT. Residues: CASSSVGGTEAFF.

J is TRBJ2-6 and V is TRBV5-1, with 7 bases that match TRBD2. The length of the CDR3 is 17 residues. The V segment lost 0 bases and the J segment 1 base; nucleotides outside the gene matches: 4. Germline CDR1 is SGHRS and CDR2 is YFSETQ. CDR3 in DNA: TGCGCCAGCAGCTTGGCGGCCGGGGGGTCTGGGGCCAACGTCCTGACTTTC. Translating gives CASSLAAGGSGANVLTF.

The rearrangement joins TRBV6-6 to TRBJ2-5; TRBD2 aligns across 9 bases. Germline CDR1 is MNHNY and CDR2 is SVGAGI (reference sequence). Unmatched junction bases numbered 11, after V lost 6 bases and J lost 3 bases. This CDR3 comprises 16 residues. CDR3 nucleotide sequence: TGTGCCAGCAGCTTCGTAGCGGGAGTCGGAGAAGAGACCCAGTACTTC. This translates into CASSFVAGVGEETQYF.

The rearrangement uses TRBV5-4 and TRBJ2-2, with TRBD1 matching over 10 bases. The V and J ends lost 5 bases and 5 bases, in that order; junction bases with no gene match: 6. CDR1 and CDR2 from the germline V gene are SGHNT and YYREEE (reference sequence). CDR3 length equals 15 residues. In nucleotides, the CDR3 is TGTGCCAGCAGTCAAGACAGGGGGCGAACCGGGGAGCTGTTTTTT. As protein: CASSQDRGRTGELFF.

This rearrangement joins TRBV7-2 to TRBJ1-1; TRBD1 is a possible D gene (6 bases). Germline V gene sequence: CDR1 SGHTA, CDR2 FQGNSA. Trimming removed 6 bases at V and 0 bases at J, with 14 bases between. This CDR3 comprises 15 residues. CDR3 sequence reads: CASSSQGRMNTEAFF. The DNA of the CDR3 is TGTGCCAGCAGTTCACAGGGACGAATGAACACTGAAGCTTTCTTT. The full variable domain, its missing parts supplied by reference TRBV7-2 and TRBJ1-1, is GAGVSQSPSNKVTEKGKDVELRCDPISGHTALYWYRQSLGQGLEFLIYFQGNSAPDKSGLPSDRFSAERTGGSVSTLTIQRTQQEDSAVYLCASSSQGRMNTEAFFGQGTRLTVV.

CDR3 in amino acids: CSVGEGSSYEQYF. CDR3 coding DNA: TGCAGCGTTGGGGAGGGAAGCTCCTACGAGCAGTACTTC. V is TRBV29-1 and J is TRBJ2-7; 7 bases fit TRBD2. Trimming took 4 bases from V and 0 from J; bases not matched to a gene: 3. Germline CDR1 SQVTM, CDR2 ANQGSEA. The CDR3 covers 13 residues.

The J gene is TRBJ2-1, the V gene TRBV25-1, with 9 bases identical to TRBD2. CDR3 length: 14 residues. J gave up 6 bases and V 7 bases, and 7 bases lay outside the gene matches. Germline V gene sequence: CDR1 MGHDK, CDR2 SYGVNS. CDR3 loop: CASTLAGAGNEQFF. Written as DNA, the CDR3 is TGTGCCAGCACTTTAGCGGGAGCGGGCAATGAGCAGTTCTTC.

The chain's CDR3 is CASSSTGAAGAFF. In nucleotides, the CDR3 is TGTGCCAGCAGCTCGACAGGGGCCGCAGGAGCTTTCTTT. The chain is built from TRBV7-9 and TRBJ1-1, with 8 bases aligning to TRBD1. The CDR3 extends over 13 amino acids. The V segment lost 4 bases and the J segment 10 bases; nucleotides outside the gene matches: 8. The V gene's germline CDR1 is SEHNR and CDR2 FQNEAQ (reference sequence).

This clone was recorded only once. The gene calls are TRBV19 and TRBJ2-7; 11 bases line up with TRBD2. V trimming: 6 bases; J trimming: 1 base; junction bases outside the gene matches: 17. In germline, CDR1 is LNHDA, CDR2 SQIVND (reference sequence). The CDR3 runs 19 residues. CDR3 in DNA: TGTGCCAGTAGCCCAAATTGGTCCGGGACTAGCGGAGTGTCCTACGAGCAGTACTTC. Its protein product is CASSPNWSGTSGVSYEQYF. The whole variable domain, remainder taken from reference TRBV19 and TRBJ2-7, is DGGITQSPKYLFRKEGQNVTLSCEQNLNHDAMYWYRQDPGQGLRLIYYSQIVNDFQKGDIAEGYSVSREKKESFPLTVTSAQKNPTAFYLCASSPNWSGTSGVSYEQYFGPGTRLTVT.

This chain links TRBV6-5 with TRBJ1-5; the match to TRBD1 covers 7 bases. Germline CDR1 is MNHEY and CDR2 is SVGAGI. V shed 0 bases and J 5 bases; nucleotides not matched to a gene: 4. The CDR3 totals 15 residues. CDR3 loop: CASSYSRQGHQPQHF. Written as DNA, the CDR3 is TGTGCCAGCAGTTACTCGCGACAGGGACATCAGCCCCAGCATTTT.

The chain has TRBV19 and TRBJ1-1; no reliable D call. The CDR3 is 11 residues long. The germline CDR1 and CDR2 sequences are LNHDA and SQIVND (reference sequence). The ends were cut back, 6 bases at V and 6 bases at J, with 8 bases in the middle. CDR3 region: CASRSGSEAFF. In DNA, the CDR3 is TGTGCCAGTAGGTCCGGGTCTGAAGCTTTCTTT. Full variable domain (remainder filled in from reference TRBV19 and TRBJ1-1): DGGITQSPKYLFRKEGQNVTLSCEQNLNHDAMYWYRQDPGQGLRLIYYSQIVNDFQKGDIAEGYSVSREKKESFPLTVTSAQKNPTAFYLCASRSGSEAFFGQGTRLTVV.

The chain combines TRBV4-3 with TRBJ1-2, with 9 bases identical to TRBD1. Germline assignment: CDR1 LGHNA and CDR2 YSLEER. Trimming cost V 2 bases and J 7 bases; bases outside gene matches: 14. The CDR3 has 17 residues. CDR3 sequence: CASSQIGTGQGSGGYTF. The CDR3 nucleotides read TGCGCCAGCAGCCAAATCGGGACAGGGCAGGGGTCAGGTGGCTACACCTTC.

V gene TRBV25-1 combines with J gene TRBJ1-2; the match to TRBD1 covers 7 bases. The CDR3 is made up of 16 amino acids. Germline CDR1 MGHDK, CDR2 SYGVNS. The V segment lost 0 bases and the J segment 3 bases; nucleotides outside the gene matches: 7. The CDR3, as DNA: TGTGCCAGCAGTGAATACCCGACAGGGATGGACTATGGCTACACCTTC. Its protein product is CASSEYPTGMDYGYTF.

The chain joins TRBV6-4 to TRBJ2-7; D is ambiguous. V shed 8 bases and J shed 2 bases, with 10 bases lying between them. Germline V gene lookup returns CDR1 MRHNA and CDR2 SNTAGT. This CDR3 comprises 12 residues. CDR3 protein: CASRHTTYEQYF. In nucleotides, the CDR3 is TGTGCCAGCCGCCACACCACCTACGAGCAGTACTTC.

The chain carries TRBV5-1 and TRBJ2-1; tentative D call: TRBD1 (6 bases). The CDR3 covers 16 residues. The germline V and J ends were trimmed by 3 bases and 8 bases, with 21 bases remaining between them. The germline gives CDR1 SGHRS, CDR2 YFSETQ. CDR3 protein: CASSSHLGAFVHEQFF. CDR3 DNA sequence: TGCGCCAGCAGCTCTCACTTGGGGGCCTTTGTGCATGAGCAGTTCTTC.

This clone came up once. The rearrangement uses TRBV11-1 and TRBJ2-1; no reliable D call. The CDR3 runs 14 residues. Germline CDR1 is SGHAT and CDR2 is FQDESV (reference sequence). Trimming removed 1 base at V and 3 bases at J, with 7 bases between. The CDR3 region has the DNA TGTGCCAGCAGCTTAGTAGAGATCTACAATGAGCAGTTCTTC. Amino acid sequence: CASSLVEIYNEQFF.

Many counts were recorded for this clone. The chain links TRBV5-1 to TRBJ1-3, with D possibly being TRBD1 (5 bases). Germline V gene lookup returns CDR1 SGHRS and CDR2 YFSETQ. The V gene lost 4 bases and the J gene lost 0 bases, with 11 bases spanning the gap. The CDR3 is 15 residues long. The chain's CDR3 is CASSDQGNSGNTIYF. The CDR3 bases are TGCGCCAGCAGCGACCAGGGTAACTCTGGAAACACCATATATTTT. Based on the CDR3 plus reference TRBV5-1 and TRBJ1-3, the full variable domain is KAGVTQTPRYLIKTRGQQVTLSCSPISGHRSVSWYQQTPGQGLQFLFEYFSETQRNKGNFPGRFSGRQFSNSRSEMNVSTLELGDSALYLCASSDQGNSGNTIYFGEGSWLTVV.

The CDR3, as DNA: TGTGCCAGCAGCCCCCCGGACAGGGATGGCTACACCTTC. This sequence encodes CASSPPDRDGYTF. The chain combines TRBV7-2 with TRBJ1-2, with 8 nucleotides matching TRBD1. Germline loops: CDR1 SGHTA, CDR2 FQGNSA. V gave up 5 bases and J gave up 6 bases; unmatched junction bases: 5. The CDR3 loop spans 13 amino acids.

This clone was counted once. V and J are TRBV30 and TRBJ2-7, with D possibly TRBD2 on 5 matching bases. The V and J ends lost 2 bases and 2 bases respectively, with 10 bases between them. This CDR3 is 13 amino acids long. The V gene's germline CDR1 is GTSNPN and CDR2 SVGIG (reference sequence). The CDR3 DNA follows: TGTGCCTGGAGTTCGGGAATAACCTACGAGCAGTACTTC. It translates to CAWSSGITYEQYF.

CDR3 nucleotide sequence: TGTGCCAGCATCTTATTGACAGGGCGTGTCTCACCTAGCCCGGTTAAAAAACTGTTTTTT. It translates to CASILLTGRVSPSPVKKLFF. This chain connects TRBV6-4 to TRBJ1-4; 7 bases fit TRBD1. CDR1 is MRHNA, CDR2 SNTAGT, per germline. CDR3 length equals 20 residues. V lost 7 bases to trimming and J lost 9 bases; unmatched junction nucleotides: 29.

This sequence joins TRBV7-3 and TRBJ1-1; weak D call: TRBD1 (6 bases). This CDR3 region has 17 residues. CDR1 and CDR2 (germline): SGHTA, FQGTGA. V lost 5 bases to trimming and J lost 6 bases, with 25 bases between them. The CDR3 region has the DNA TGTGCCAGCAGCCATTTGGCGGGGGGCGCAGTCCTTCCTGAAGCTTTCTTT. Its protein product is CASSHLAGGAVLPEAFF.

The chain combines TRBV6-2 or TRBV6-3 with TRBJ1-1; 9 nucleotides line up with TRBD1. Germline V lookup: CDR1 MNHEY, CDR2 SVGEGT. V lost 5 bases to trimming and J lost 5 bases; unmatched junction nucleotides: 9. The CDR3 totals 15 residues. The CDR3 DNA is TGTGCCAGCAGTCTGACAGGGACAGGGCGGACTGAAGCTTTCTTT. Translating gives CASSLTGTGRTEAFF.

The V and J genes are TRBV4-2 and TRBJ1-6, with TRBD1 matching 10 bases. This CDR3 region has 16 residues. CDR1 and CDR2 (germline): LGHNA, YNFKEQ. V shed 5 bases and J 7 bases; nucleotides not matched to a gene: 8. CDR3 amino acids: CASSFVSGQGNSPLHF. Written as DNA, the CDR3 is TGTGCCAGCAGCTTCGTCTCGGGACAGGGGAATTCACCCCTCCACTTT.